A single sample gave rise to the 30 T cell receptor beta chains below, sequenced in a study of cytomegalovirus exposure and HLA in healthy donors. PCR used 60 Vbeta primers and 13 Jbeta primers. Sequencing used immunoSEQ multiplex PCR; TCRdb keeps in-frame clones, though not all of them. The sample spans some 130,000 clones; the ten largest clones claim more than 1.5%. Sequenced material: PBMCs. All receptors come from a man between 18 and 29 years old in good health and CMV-seronegative.

The rearrangement links TRBV7-2 to TRBJ2-3; possible D gene TRBD1, 6 bases. Germline CDR1 and CDR2: SGHTA and FQGNSA. The V end lost 5 bases, the J end lost 6 bases, and 12 bases lay between the germline ends. The CDR3 covers 13 residues. The CDR3 loop is CASSRRTGDTQYF. As DNA, the CDR3 is TGTGCCAGCAGCCGACGAACAGGGGATACGCAGTATTTT.

This chain uses TRBV15 with TRBJ2-2; D might be TRBD1 (5 bases). With 0 bases removed from V and 4 bases from J, the gap between germline ends came to 18 bases. This CDR3 comprises 18 residues. The germline CDR1 and CDR2 sequences are LNHNV and YYDKDF (reference sequence). CDR3 protein: CATSRDNAAGWSTGELFF. The CDR3 DNA reads TGTGCCACCAGCAGAGATAACGCGGCAGGGTGGTCCACCGGGGAGCTGTTTTTT.

V is TRBV4-1 and J is TRBJ2-5; TRBD1 agrees at 8 bases. There are 16 residues in the CDR3. The germline gives CDR1 MGHRA, CDR2 YSYEKL. V shed 5 bases and J 4 bases; nucleotides not matched to a gene: 12. CDR3 loop: CASSKGQGRFGETQYF. The CDR3 coding sequence is TGCGCCAGCAGCAAAGGACAGGGCAGGTTCGGAGAGACCCAGTACTTC.

The chain has TRBV19 and TRBJ2-7; weak D call: TRBD1 (5 bases). The CDR3 has 14 amino acids. CDR1 and CDR2 (germline): LNHDA, SQIVND (reference sequence). The ends were cut back, 4 bases at V and 4 bases at J, with 14 bases in the middle. Here the CDR3 reads CASSSYRSVYEQYF. The CDR3 coding sequence is TGTGCCAGTAGTAGCTACAGGTCCGTTTACGAGCAGTACTTC.

J is TRBJ2-3 and V is TRBV7-3; 9 bases align to TRBD1. CDR1 and CDR2 (germline): SGHTA, FQGTGA. The V gene end was trimmed by 3 bases and the J gene end by 6 bases; junction bases not matched to a gene: 10. There are 16 residues in the CDR3. The CDR3 here is CASSFTGQGQGDTQYF. The CDR3 bases are TGTGCCAGCAGCTTCACAGGACAGGGGCAGGGGGATACGCAGTATTTT.

This chain joins TRBV5-8 and TRBJ2-3, with 8 bases aligning to TRBD2. CDR3 length: 14 residues. CDR1 is SGHTS, CDR2 YDEGEE, per germline. The J segment lost 3 bases and the V segment lost 2 bases, leaving 2 bases of the junction unmatched. CDR3 in DNA: TGTGCCAGCAGCTTCACGGGGGGGACAGATACGCAGTATTTT. Protein: CASSFTGGTDTQYF.

V usage is TRBV5-8 and J usage is TRBJ1-5; no clear D gene. From germline, CDR1 is SGHTS and CDR2 YDEGEE. The germline V and J ends were trimmed by 4 bases and 7 bases, with 21 bases remaining between them. The CDR3 has 16 amino acids. The CDR3 is CASSPRREIKKQPQHF. The CDR3 DNA is TGTGCCAGCAGCCCCCGGAGGGAAATAAAGAAACAGCCCCAGCATTTT.

This chain uses TRBV11-3 with TRBJ2-7; 9 bases agree with TRBD2. Germline V gene lookup returns CDR1 SGHNT and CDR2 YENEEA. Trimming removed 5 bases from V and 4 bases from J; junction bases left unmatched: 6. CDR3 size: 14 residues. The CDR3 here is CASSPGTSIYEQYF. CDR3 sequence (DNA): TGTGCCAGCAGCCCCGGGACTAGCATATACGAGCAGTACTTC.

The rearrangement uses TRBV15 and TRBJ2-7; perhaps TRBD1 as D (6 bases). The CDR3 loop spans 15 amino acids. V shed 3 bases and J shed 3 bases, with 15 bases lying between them. Per the germline V gene, CDR1 is LNHNV and CDR2 is YYDKDF (reference sequence). The CDR3 loop reads CATSSTGRRGYEQYF. CDR3 nucleotides: TGTGCCACCAGCAGTACAGGGCGCCGGGGCTACGAGCAGTACTTC. Full variable domain (outside the CDR3, taken from reference TRBV15 and TRBJ2-7): DAMVIQNPRYQVTQFGKPVTLSCSQTLNHNVMYWYQQKSSQAPKLLFHYYDKDFNNEADTPDNFQSRRPNTSFCFLDIRSPGLGDTAMYLCATSSTGRRGYEQYFGPGTRLTVT.

V usage is TRBV28 and J usage is TRBJ2-1; 9 bases map to TRBD1. Per germline, CDR1 MDHEN and CDR2 SYDVKM. With V trimmed by 7 bases and J by 10 bases, 11 bases remained unmatched. The CDR3 sequence is 14 residues long. Here the CDR3 reads CASNIEQGAKEQFF. In DNA form, the CDR3 reads TGTGCCAGCAATATAGAACAGGGGGCGAAGGAGCAGTTCTTC. The entire variable domain, with the rest obtained from reference TRBV28 and TRBJ2-1, is as follows: DVKVTQSSRYLVKRTGEKVFLECVQDMDHENMFWYRQDPGLGLRLIYFSYDVKMKEKGDIPEGYSVSREKKERFSLILESASTNQTSMYLCASNIEQGAKEQFFGPGTRLTVL.

This rearrangement joins TRBV6-5 to TRBJ1-1; D ambiguous. This CDR3 has 13 residues. The germline V gene encodes CDR1 MNHEY and CDR2 SVGAGI. Trimming pared 2 bases from V and 6 bases from J, leaving 10 bases between. CDR3 nucleotides: TGTGCCAGCAGTTACAGTCTATCCTCTGAAGCTTTCTTT. It yields the protein CASSYSLSSEAFF.

V gene TRBV4-3 combines with J gene TRBJ2-5, with a tentative D call TRBD2 (6 bases). The CDR3 consists of 13 residues. With 2 bases removed from V and 5 bases from J, the gap between germline ends came to 9 bases. CDR1 is LGHNA, CDR2 YSLEER, per germline. The CDR3 DNA sequence: TGCGCCAGCAGCCAATGGGGGGAGGAGACCCAGTACTTC. Translation gives CASSQWGEETQYF.

The chain uses TRBV7-2 and TRBJ2-7, with 9 nucleotides matching TRBD1. Trimming took 5 bases from V and 3 from J; bases not matched to a gene: 8. This CDR3 region has 15 residues. The germline V gene has CDR1 SGHTA and CDR2 FQGNSA. CDR3 DNA: TGTGCCAGCAGCCTTTCCTCGGGACAGGGCTACGAGCAGTACTTC. This sequence encodes CASSLSSGQGYEQYF.

The chain combines TRBV4-2 with TRBJ1-6; D is perhaps TRBD1 (5 bases). CDR1 LGHNA and CDR2 YNFKEQ come from the germline V gene. V was pared by 2 bases and J by 5 bases, with 10 bases between. The CDR3 has 15 residues. The CDR3 sequence: CASSQPDRNNSPLHF. CDR3 in DNA: TGTGCCAGCAGCCAACCTGACAGAAATAATTCACCCCTCCACTTT.

The rearrangement uses TRBV13 and TRBJ2-3; the D gene is possibly TRBD1 (5 bases). Per the germline V gene, CDR1 is PRHDT and CDR2 is FYEKMQ (reference sequence). With 3 bases removed from V and 5 bases from J, the gap between germline ends came to 12 bases. The CDR3 is 14 residues long. CDR3 sequence reads: CASSFGRAVDTQYF. The CDR3 region has the DNA TGTGCCAGCAGCTTCGGCAGGGCTGTAGATACGCAGTATTTT.

Written as DNA, the CDR3 is TGTGCCAGCAGCCAGACGGACAGGGGAGCTTTCTTT. It translates to CASSQTDRGAFF. This sequence joins TRBV11-1 and TRBJ1-1; 9 positions match TRBD1. The CDR3 runs to 12 residues. The V segment lost 5 bases and the J segment 10 bases; nucleotides outside the gene matches: 5. The germline gives CDR1 SGHAT, CDR2 FQDESV (reference sequence).

The chain recombines TRBV9 with TRBJ1-4, with TRBD1 identical over 8 bases. This CDR3 comprises 15 residues. V lost 3 bases and J lost 6; bases outside the gene matches: 7. Germline lookup yields CDR1 SGDLS and CDR2 YYNGEE. The CDR3 loop reads CASSASDRADEKLFF. The CDR3 DNA sequence: TGTGCCAGCAGCGCCTCGGACAGGGCAGATGAAAAACTGTTTTTT.

V gene TRBV5-1 combines with J gene TRBJ1-6; D might be TRBD1 (6 bases). Trimming shortened V by 5 bases and J by 5 bases, and 11 bases separated the two germline ends. CDR1 is SGHRS and CDR2 is YFSETQ in the germline V gene. The CDR3 loop spans 14 amino acids. The CDR3 nucleotides read TGCGCCAGCAGAGGGACACCCGATAATTCACCCCTCCACTTT. Its translation is CASRGTPDNSPLHF.

DNA of the CDR3: TGTGCCAGCAGCGTAGTGGCGGCAAGCACAGATACGCAGTATTTT. Translating it yields CASSVVAASTDTQYF. This chain connects TRBV9 to TRBJ2-3; D ambiguous. There are 15 residues in the CDR3. V dropped 0 bases and J dropped 0 bases, with 8 bases sitting between them. Germline loops: CDR1 SGDLS, CDR2 YYNGEE.

The V and J genes are TRBV10-3 and TRBJ2-3; a weak D match, TRBD1 (5 bases). CDR1 is ENHRY, CDR2 SYGVKD, per germline. The CDR3 length is 13 residues. V gave up 10 bases and J gave up 5 bases, with 16 bases separating them. The DNA of the CDR3 is TGTGCCACCCTCGGCACAGGCCGAGATACGCAGTATTTT. Its protein is CATLGTGRDTQYF.

The CDR3 DNA reads as TGCGCCAGCAGCCAAGATACAGGCGGCGAGCAGTACTTC. Translation gives CASSQDTGGEQYF. The chain couples TRBV4-3 to TRBJ2-7; D perhaps matches TRBD1 (5 bases). V was trimmed by 0 bases and J by 6 bases, leaving 9 bases between them. Germline V lookup: CDR1 LGHNA, CDR2 YSLEER. The CDR3 runs 13 residues.

In nucleotides, the CDR3 is TGTGCCACCAGCAGTCAATTAATAGGGGCGGCAGATACGCAGTATTTT. It encodes CATSSQLIGAADTQYF. V is TRBV15 and J is TRBJ2-3, with D perhaps TRBD1 (5 bases). Trimming removed 3 bases at V and 4 bases at J, with 17 bases between. This CDR3 contains 16 residues. The V gene's germline CDR1 is LNHNV and CDR2 YYDKDF (reference sequence).

The chain links TRBV28 to TRBJ1-2; 12 nucleotides match TRBD1. The CDR3 is 16 residues long. CDR1 MDHEN and CDR2 SYDVKM come from the germline V gene. Trimming cost V 7 bases and J 2 bases; bases outside gene matches: 8. The chain's CDR3 is CASTPGQGARNYGYTF. The CDR3 DNA reads as TGTGCCAGCACCCCGGGACAGGGGGCTAGGAACTATGGCTACACCTTC.

The chain couples TRBV19 to TRBJ1-3; 10 bases are a match to TRBD1. The junction had 6 bases not matched to a gene; V was cut back by 6 bases and J by 1 base. The CDR3 is made up of 16 amino acids. Germline V lookup: CDR1 LNHDA, CDR2 SQIVND (reference sequence). CDR3: CASRDRDRGSGNTIYF. The CDR3 DNA is TGTGCCAGTAGGGATCGGGACAGGGGTTCTGGAAACACCATATATTTT.

V and J are TRBV27 and TRBJ1-5; tentative D call: TRBD1 (5 bases). Between the trimmed V and J ends, which lost 6 bases and 4 bases, there was a span of 10 bases. The CDR3 sequence is 13 residues long. CDR1 MNHEY and CDR2 SMNVEV come from the germline V gene (reference sequence). The DNA for the CDR3 is TGTGCCAGCAGGGTGGGGCTAAATCAGCCCCAGCATTTT. This sequence encodes CASRVGLNQPQHF.

The chain links TRBV27 to TRBJ2-1, with 10 positions matching TRBD2. Germline V CDR1 and CDR2: MNHEY, SMNVEV (reference sequence). V lost 4 bases and J lost 4; bases outside the gene matches: 7. This CDR3 is 16 amino acids long. CDR3 sequence: CASSSGLAGAYNEQFF. In nucleotides, the CDR3 is TGTGCCAGCAGTTCAGGTCTAGCGGGGGCGTACAATGAGCAGTTCTTC.

The chain couples TRBV15 to TRBJ2-5; 9 bases match TRBD1. The DNA matches TRBJ2-7 better at its end, which makes the J call doubtful. This CDR3 has 14 residues. CDR1 is LNHNV and CDR2 is YYDKDF in the germline V gene (reference sequence). The DNA for the CDR3 is TGTGCCACCAGCTTCGGACAGGGGTTGTCCGAGCAGTACTTC. Residues: CATSFGQGLSEQYF.

V usage is TRBV6-1 and J usage is TRBJ1-5; 7 nucleotides align to TRBD1. CDR3 length: 16 amino acids. Germline assignment: CDR1 MNHNS and CDR2 SASEGT. V lost 2 bases to trimming and J lost 2 bases; unmatched junction nucleotides: 6. CDR3 in amino acids: CASSEITGAGNQPQHF. The CDR3 bases are TGTGCCAGCAGTGAAATAACAGGGGCGGGCAATCAGCCCCAGCATTTT.

This chain links TRBV4-3 with TRBJ1-1; maybe TRBD1 (5 bases). The ends were cut back, 0 bases at V and 1 base at J, with 15 bases in the middle. CDR1 and CDR2 (germline): LGHNA, YSLEER. The CDR3 extends over 17 amino acids. The CDR3 DNA follows: TGCGCCAGCAGCCAAGATAACCAGGGCGAGTGGAACACTGAAGCTTTCTTT. Translating it yields CASSQDNQGEWNTEAFF.

Of note for this clone: One junction end disagrees with the germline gene, perhaps due to a read error. CDR3 amino acids: CASSPRRESRDTQYF. The DNA of the CDR3 is TGTGCCAGCAGTCCTAGAAGGGAGAGCAGAGATACGCAGTATTTT. The V call is TRBV27, the J call TRBJ2-3, with a weak D call TRBD2 (5 bases). The germline CDR1 and CDR2 sequences are MNHEY and SMNVEV (reference sequence). The CDR3 is made up of 15 amino acids.